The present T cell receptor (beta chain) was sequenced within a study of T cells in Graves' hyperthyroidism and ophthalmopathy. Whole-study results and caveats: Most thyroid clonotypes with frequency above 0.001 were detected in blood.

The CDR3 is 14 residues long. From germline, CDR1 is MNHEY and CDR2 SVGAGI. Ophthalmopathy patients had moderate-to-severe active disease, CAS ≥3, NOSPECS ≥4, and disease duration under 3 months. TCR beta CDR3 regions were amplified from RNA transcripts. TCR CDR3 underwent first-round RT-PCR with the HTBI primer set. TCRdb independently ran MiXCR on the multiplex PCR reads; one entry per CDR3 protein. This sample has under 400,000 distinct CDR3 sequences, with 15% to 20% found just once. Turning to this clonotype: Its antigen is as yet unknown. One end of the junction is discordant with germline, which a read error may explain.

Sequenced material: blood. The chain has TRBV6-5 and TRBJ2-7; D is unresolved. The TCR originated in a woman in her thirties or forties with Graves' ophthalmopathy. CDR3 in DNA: TGTGCCAGCAGTTACGCCGACTCTTACTACGCGCAGTACTTC. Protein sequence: CASSYADSYYAQYF.